Following are 3 T cell receptor beta chains from one sample sequenced in a study of identical twins. One entry per CDR3 protein, called by TCRdb with MiXCR from the 5' RACE reads. The table includes 650,000 to 800,000 distinct CDR3 sequences, over 8.5% detected once. This same sample was also taken into another study, of yellow fever vaccine responses in identical twins.

Sequencing was done on a sample of PBMCs. These receptor sequences come from a woman in her late teens or twenties in good health.

The chain joins TRBV6-1 to TRBJ2-7, with D maybe TRBD2 (5 bases). The CDR3 length is 16 residues. V was shortened by 2 bases and J by 2 bases, with 16 bases between the two germline ends. Per germline, CDR1 MNHNS and CDR2 SASEGT. The CDR3 region has the DNA TGTGCCAGCAGTGAACAATGGGGAGATGAAGCCTACGAGCAGTACTTC. This sequence encodes CASSEQWGDEAYEQYF.

This clonotype has more than one count but fewer than ten. The V gene is TRBV11-2, the J gene TRBJ2-5, with a weak D call TRBD1 (6 bases). The germline V gene has CDR1 SGHAT and CDR2 FQNNGV. V was trimmed by 4 bases and J by 2 bases, leaving 14 bases between them. CDR3 length: 15 residues. CDR3 sequence reads: CASSSLRGMQETQYF. The CDR3 DNA follows: TGTGCCAGCAGCTCCTTGAGGGGGATGCAAGAGACCCAGTACTTC.

The chain links TRBV27 to TRBJ2-3; possibly TRBD2 for D (5 bases). V was clipped by 4 bases and J by 0 bases, with 14 bases between them. The CDR3 covers 16 residues. Germline values: CDR1 MNHEY, CDR2 SMNVEV (reference sequence). This chain's CDR3 is CASSSGFFRSTDTQYF. In nucleotides, the CDR3 is TGTGCCAGCAGTTCGGGGTTTTTTAGGAGCACAGATACGCAGTATTTT.